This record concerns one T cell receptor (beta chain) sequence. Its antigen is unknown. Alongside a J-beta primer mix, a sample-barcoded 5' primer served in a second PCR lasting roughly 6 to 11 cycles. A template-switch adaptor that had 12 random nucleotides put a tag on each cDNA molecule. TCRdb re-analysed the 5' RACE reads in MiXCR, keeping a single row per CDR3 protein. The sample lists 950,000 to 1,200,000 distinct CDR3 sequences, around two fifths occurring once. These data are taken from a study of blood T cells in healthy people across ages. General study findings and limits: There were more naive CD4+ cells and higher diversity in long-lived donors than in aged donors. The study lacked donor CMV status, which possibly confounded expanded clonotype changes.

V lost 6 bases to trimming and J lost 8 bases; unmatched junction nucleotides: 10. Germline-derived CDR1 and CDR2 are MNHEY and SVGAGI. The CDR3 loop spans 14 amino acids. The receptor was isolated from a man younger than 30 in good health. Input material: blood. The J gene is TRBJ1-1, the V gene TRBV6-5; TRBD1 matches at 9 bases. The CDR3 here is CASSQPGTGREAFF. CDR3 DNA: TGTGCCAGCAGCCAACCTGGGACAGGGCGCGAAGCTTTCTTT.